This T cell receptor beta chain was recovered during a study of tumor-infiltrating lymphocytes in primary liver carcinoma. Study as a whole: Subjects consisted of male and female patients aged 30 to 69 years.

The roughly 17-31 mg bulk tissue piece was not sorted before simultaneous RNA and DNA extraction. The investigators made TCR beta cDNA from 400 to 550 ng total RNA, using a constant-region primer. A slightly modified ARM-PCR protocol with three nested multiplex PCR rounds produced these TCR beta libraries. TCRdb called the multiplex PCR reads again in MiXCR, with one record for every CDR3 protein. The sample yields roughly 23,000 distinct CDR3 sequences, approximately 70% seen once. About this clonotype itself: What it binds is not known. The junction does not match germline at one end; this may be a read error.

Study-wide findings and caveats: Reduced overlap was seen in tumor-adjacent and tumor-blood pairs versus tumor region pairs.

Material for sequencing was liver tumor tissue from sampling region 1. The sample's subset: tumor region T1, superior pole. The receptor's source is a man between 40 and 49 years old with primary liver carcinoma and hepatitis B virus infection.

CDR3 loop: CSSLGEVATGELFF. The CDR3 DNA sequence: TGCTCCAGCTTGGGGGAAGTGGCCACCGGGGAGCTGTTTTTT. The rearrangement joins TRBV5-1 to TRBJ2-2; the D call may be TRBD1 or TRBD2 (5 bases each). The germline gives CDR1 SGHRS, CDR2 YFSETQ. CDR3 length: 14 residues.